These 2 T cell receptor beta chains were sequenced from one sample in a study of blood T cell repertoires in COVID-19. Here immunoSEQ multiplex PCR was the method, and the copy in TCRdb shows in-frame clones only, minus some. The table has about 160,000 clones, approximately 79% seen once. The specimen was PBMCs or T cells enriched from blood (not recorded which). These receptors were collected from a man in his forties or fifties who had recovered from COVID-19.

DNA for the CDR3: TGTGCCAGCAGCCAAGACAGGCACACTGAAGCTTTCTTT. Amino acids: CASSQDRHTEAFF. The chain couples TRBV14 to TRBJ1-1; no firm D call. Germline V gives CDR1 SGHDN, CDR2 FVKESK. The CDR3 contains 13 residues. The ends were cut back, 0 bases at V and 3 bases at J, with 5 bases in the middle.

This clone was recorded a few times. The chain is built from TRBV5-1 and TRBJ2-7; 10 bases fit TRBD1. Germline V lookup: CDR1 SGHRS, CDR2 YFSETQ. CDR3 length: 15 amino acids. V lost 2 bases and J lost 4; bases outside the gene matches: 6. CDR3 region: CASSLTGTGAYEQYF. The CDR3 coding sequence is TGCGCCAGCAGCTTAACCGGGACAGGGGCGTACGAGCAGTACTTC.